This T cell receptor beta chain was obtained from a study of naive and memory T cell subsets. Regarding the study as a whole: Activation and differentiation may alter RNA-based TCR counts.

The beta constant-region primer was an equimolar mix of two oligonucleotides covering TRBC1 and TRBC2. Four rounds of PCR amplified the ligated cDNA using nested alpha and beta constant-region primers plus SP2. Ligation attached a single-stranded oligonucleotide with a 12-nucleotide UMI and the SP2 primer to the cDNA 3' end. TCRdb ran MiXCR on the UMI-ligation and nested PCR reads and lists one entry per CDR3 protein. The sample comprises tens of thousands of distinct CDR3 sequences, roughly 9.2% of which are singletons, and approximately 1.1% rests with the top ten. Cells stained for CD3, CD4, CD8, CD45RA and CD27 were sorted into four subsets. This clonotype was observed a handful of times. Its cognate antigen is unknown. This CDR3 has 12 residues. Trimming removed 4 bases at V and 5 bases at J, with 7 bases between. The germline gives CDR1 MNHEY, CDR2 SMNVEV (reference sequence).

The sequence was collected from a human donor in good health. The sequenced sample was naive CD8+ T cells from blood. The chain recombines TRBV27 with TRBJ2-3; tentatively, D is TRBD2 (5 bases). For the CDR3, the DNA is TGTGCCAGCAGTTCAAGCGGAGATACGCAGTATTTT. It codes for CASSSSGDTQYF.